A single sample gave rise to the 20 T cell receptor beta chains below, sequenced in a study of cytomegalovirus exposure and HLA in healthy donors. A multiplex PCR was run with 60 Vbeta primers and 13 Jbeta primers. Assay: immunoSEQ multiplex PCR; the TCRdb copy retains only in-frame clones and omits some. In the table there are fewer than 200,000 clones, almost 80% of which are singletons. Sequences were obtained from PBMCs. These receptors came from a man aged 25-40 years in good health and CMV-seronegative.

The chain is built from TRBV18 and TRBJ2-5, with D hard to call. The tail of the sequence fits TRBJ2-7 better, so the J call may be wrong. Germline assignment: CDR1 KGHSH and CDR2 LQKENI. This CDR3 is built from 14 residues. This chain's CDR3 is CASSPGSSTYEQYF. The CDR3 DNA is TGTGCCAGCTCACCGGGCAGTTCTACCTACGAGCAGTACTTC.

Remarks on this clone: One end of the junction varies from germline; a read error may be responsible. This rearrangement joins TRBV7-9 to TRBJ2-2, with D uncertain. The CDR3 sequence is 12 residues long. CDR1 and CDR2 from the germline V gene are SEHNR and FQNEAQ (reference sequence). CDR3: CSSSLNTGELFF. In nucleotides, the CDR3 is TGTTCCAGCAGCCTTAACACCGGGGAGCTGTTTTTT.

The chain uses TRBV5-1 and TRBJ2-1; D gene uncertain. The CDR3 runs 13 residues. Germline V CDR1 and CDR2: SGHRS, YFSETQ. The germline V and J ends were trimmed by 0 bases and 9 bases, with 10 bases remaining between them. CDR3 in amino acids: CASSLGYVGEQFF. As DNA, the CDR3 is TGCGCCAGCAGCTTGGGATACGTCGGTGAGCAGTTCTTC.

The J gene is TRBJ2-1, the V gene TRBV7-3; the match to TRBD2 covers 10 bases. The CDR3 loop spans 15 amino acids. Germline V gene sequence: CDR1 SGHTA, CDR2 FQGTGA. The trim removed 5 bases at V and 3 bases at J, leaving 4 bases unmatched. The DNA for the CDR3 is TGTGCCAGCAGCATGACTAGCGGGTACTACAATGAGCAGTTCTTC. It is translated as CASSMTSGYYNEQFF.

V and J are TRBV10-2 and TRBJ1-5; D is perhaps TRBD1 (5 bases). V lost 4 bases to trimming and J lost 2 bases, with 6 bases between them. The CDR3 length is 13 residues. CDR1 is WSHSY and CDR2 is SAAADI in the germline V gene. CDR3 sequence reads: CASSGRGNQPQHF. The CDR3 region has the DNA TGCGCCAGCAGTGGCAGGGGCAATCAGCCCCAGCATTTT.

CDR3 in amino acids: CAWSAGLAGGTDTQYF. The CDR3 DNA reads TGTGCCTGGAGTGCCGGACTAGCGGGGGGCACAGATACGCAGTATTTT. This chain links TRBV30 with TRBJ2-3; 13 nucleotides agree with TRBD2. Germline loops: CDR1 GTSNPN, CDR2 SVGIG (reference sequence). This CDR3 is 16 amino acids long. V shed 1 base and J 1 base; nucleotides not matched to a gene: 2.

The V call is TRBV28, the J call TRBJ1-5, with 8 positions matching TRBD1. Germline V gene sequence: CDR1 MDHEN, CDR2 SYDVKM. CDR3 length: 15 residues. V gave up 5 bases and J gave up 10 bases; unmatched junction bases: 13. In DNA form, the CDR3 reads TGTGCCAGCAGTCAAAATTCTGGGACAGGCCAACCCCAGCATTTT. Translating gives CASSQNSGTGQPQHF.

The V call is TRBV2, the J call TRBJ2-7, with a possible D match to TRBD1 (5 bases). Germline CDR1 SNHLY, CDR2 FYNNEI. This CDR3 has 15 residues. The V and J ends lost 3 bases and 3 bases respectively, with 15 bases between them. This CDR3 reads CASSDYGQGNYEQYF. The CDR3 coding sequence is TGTGCCAGCAGTGACTATGGGCAGGGAAACTACGAGCAGTACTTC.

The CDR3 DNA sequence: TGTGCCAGCTCACCGGGGGGGGACGAGCAGTACTTC. Translation: CASSPGGDEQYF. J is TRBJ2-7 and V is TRBV18, with 7 positions matching TRBD2. This CDR3 contains 12 residues. The V segment lost 3 bases and the J segment 5 bases; nucleotides outside the gene matches: 1. In germline, CDR1 is KGHSH, CDR2 LQKENI.

The V gene is TRBV30, the J gene TRBJ2-7, with D maybe TRBD2 (5 bases). Germline V gene data show CDR1 as GTSNPN and CDR2 as SVGIG (reference sequence). The CDR3 length is 12 residues. V was shortened by 3 bases and J by 5 bases, with 11 bases between the two germline ends. The CDR3 region has the DNA TGTGCCTGGAGCCCCATGAGGGACGAGCAGTACTTC. Translating it yields CAWSPMRDEQYF.

The chain recombines TRBV27 with TRBJ2-7; 9 bases align to TRBD1. With V trimmed by 5 bases and J by 4 bases, 12 bases remained unmatched. The CDR3 has 16 amino acids. Germline CDR1 MNHEY, CDR2 SMNVEV (reference sequence). The CDR3 protein is CASSPQLGQGLYEQYF. The CDR3 coding sequence is TGTGCCAGCAGTCCCCAACTGGGACAGGGTCTGTACGAGCAGTACTTC.

The J gene is TRBJ2-3, the V gene TRBV7-2; 7 nucleotides match TRBD1. Germline V gives CDR1 SGHTA, CDR2 FQGNSA. Trimming at V came to 5 bases and at J to 0 bases, leaving 5 bases not matched to a gene. There are 15 residues in the CDR3. The DNA for the CDR3 is TGTGCCAGCAGCCTTCGGGACAGAAGCACAGATACGCAGTATTTT. Amino acid sequence: CASSLRDRSTDTQYF. The whole variable domain, filled in from reference TRBV7-2 and TRBJ2-3, reads GAGVSQSPSNKVTEKGKDVELRCDPISGHTALYWYRQSLGQGLEFLIYFQGNSAPDKSGLPSDRFSAERTGGSVSTLTIQRTQQEDSAVYLCASSLRDRSTDTQYFGPGTRLTVL.

The chain employs TRBV7-2 and TRBJ1-2, with 8 bases identical to TRBD1. The CDR3 spans 14 residues. V shed 2 bases, J shed 6 bases, and the junction held 5 bases outside the gene matches. The germline V gene encodes CDR1 SGHTA and CDR2 FQGNSA. The CDR3 loop reads CASSLIGQGHGYTF. CDR3 sequence (DNA): TGTGCCAGCAGCTTAATTGGACAGGGTCATGGCTACACCTTC.

The chain couples TRBV19 to TRBJ2-1; TRBD2 aligns across 8 bases. This CDR3 is 17 amino acids long. Germline V gives CDR1 LNHDA, CDR2 SQIVND (reference sequence). V lost 7 bases, J lost 4 bases, and 15 bases stayed unmatched. CDR3 sequence reads: CASTPTVGRGYYNEQFF. The CDR3 bases are TGTGCCAGTACCCCAACGGTCGGGAGGGGTTATTACAATGAGCAGTTCTTC.

The CDR3 protein is CASSPPSFRPQHF. In nucleotides, the CDR3 is TGTGCCAGCAGTCCCCCCTCATTTAGGCCCCAGCATTTT. This chain joins TRBV28 and TRBJ1-5; D ambiguous. Germline values: CDR1 MDHEN, CDR2 SYDVKM. V lost 5 bases and J lost 9, with 14 bases in between. This CDR3 has 13 residues.

The chain is built from TRBV5-4 and TRBJ2-1, with 14 nucleotides matching TRBD2. Germline trimming cut 7 bases from V and 5 bases from J; bases unmatched to any gene: 8. CDR3 length: 16 amino acids. CDR1 is SGHNT, CDR2 YYREEE, per germline (reference sequence). The CDR3 coding sequence is TGTGCCAGCCACCCCGGACTAGCGGGAGGCAACAATGAGCAGTTCTTC. It translates to CASHPGLAGGNNEQFF.

The chain recombines TRBV7-9 with TRBJ2-2; no clear D gene. Germline V gene data show CDR1 as SEHNR and CDR2 as FQNEAQ (reference sequence). The CDR3 length is 13 residues. V shed 5 bases and J shed 8 bases, with 12 bases lying between them. The DNA for the CDR3 is TGTGCCAGCAGCCCTCACAGTCCTGGGGAGCTGTTTTTT. Amino acid sequence: CASSPHSPGELFF.

The chain employs TRBV11-2 and TRBJ1-2; D gene uncertain. The CDR3 is 12 residues long. V was clipped by 6 bases and J by 2 bases, with 7 bases between them. Germline-derived CDR1 and CDR2 are SGHAT and FQNNGV. The CDR3 spells CASSERNYGYTF. The DNA for the CDR3 is TGTGCCAGCAGTGAACGGAACTATGGCTACACCTTC.

The J gene is TRBJ1-2, the V gene TRBV6-4, with 8 bases fitting TRBD1. Germline CDR1 is MRHNA and CDR2 is SNTAGT. The CDR3 is 13 amino acids. V lost 6 bases to trimming and J lost 7 bases; unmatched junction nucleotides: 7. The CDR3 DNA sequence: TGTGCCAGCAGGGGGACAGGCGGCGGTGGCTACACCTTC. Residues: CASRGTGGGGYTF.

The genes are TRBV4-3 and TRBJ1-2; 8 positions match TRBD1. This CDR3 is 15 amino acids long. Per germline, CDR1 LGHNA and CDR2 YSLEER. The trim removed 3 bases at V and 8 bases at J, leaving 11 bases unmatched. This CDR3 is CASSHEDQGAGGYTF. CDR3 coding DNA: TGCGCCAGCAGCCACGAGGACCAGGGGGCTGGAGGCTACACCTTC.